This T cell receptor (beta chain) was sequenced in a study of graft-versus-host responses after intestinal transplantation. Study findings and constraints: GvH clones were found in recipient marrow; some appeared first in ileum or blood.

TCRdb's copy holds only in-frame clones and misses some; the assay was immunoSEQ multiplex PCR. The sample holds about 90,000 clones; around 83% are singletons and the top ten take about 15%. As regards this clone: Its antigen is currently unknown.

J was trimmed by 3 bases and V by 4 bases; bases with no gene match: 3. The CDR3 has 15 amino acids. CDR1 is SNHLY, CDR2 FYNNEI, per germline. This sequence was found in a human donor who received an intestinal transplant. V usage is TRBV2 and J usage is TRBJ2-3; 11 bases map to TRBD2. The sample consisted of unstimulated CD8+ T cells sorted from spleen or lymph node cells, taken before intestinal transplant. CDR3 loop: CASSGLAGNTDTQYF. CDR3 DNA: TGTGCCAGCAGTGGACTAGCGGGGAATACAGATACGCAGTATTTT.